This T cell receptor (gamma chain) is drawn from a study of Vδ1+ human thymocytes. General study results and limits: Highly polyclonal TRG and TRD repertoires with Gaussian CDR3 length distributions appeared in thymus.

Alphabeta T cells were depleted, then CD3+ Vdelta1+ Vdelta2- thymocytes were FACS-sorted. There are a few counts of this clone. Antigen unknown. The template was reverse-transcribed extracted RNA. Multiplex PCR used pooled V-gene forward primers and a constant-region reverse primer to amplify CDR3s. TCRdb reanalysed the multiplex PCR reads via CATT. The sample yields about 36,000 gamma-chain clones, around 20% seen once. CDR3 size: 11 residues. CDR1 and CDR2 (germline): VTNTFY, YDVSTARD (reference sequence). The junction had 10 bases not matched to a gene; V was cut back by 5 bases and J by 12 bases. The sequencing input was Vdelta1+ gamma-delta thymocytes from the thymus. Subset specified: FACS-sorted CD3+ TCRalphabeta- TCRVdelta1+ TCRVdelta2- thymocytes. V gene TRGV3 combines with J gene TRGJ1 or TRGJ2. The sequence came from a girl under three years old who had congenital heart surgery. The CDR3 nucleotides are TGTGCCACCTGGGCTAATATTGTGAAACTCTTT. The encoded protein is CATWANIVKLF.